The 3 T cell receptor beta chains below come from one sample, sequenced in a study of T cell responses to AZD1222 COVID-19 vaccine. Here immunoSEQ multiplex PCR was the method, and the copy in TCRdb shows in-frame clones only, minus some. The sample includes some 86,000 clones, 80% of them seen just once. The input for sequencing was peripheral blood, taken on day 0 of AZD1222 vaccination. These receptors were obtained from an adult in good health.

The chain combines TRBV28 with TRBJ1-1, with 7 nucleotides matching TRBD1. The CDR3 sequence is 12 residues long. V lost 8 bases, J lost 3 bases, and 3 bases stayed unmatched. Germline V lookup: CDR1 MDHEN, CDR2 SYDVKM. In nucleotides, the CDR3 is TGTGCCAGCCAGGGACAGTACACTGAAGCTTTCTTT. Its protein product is CASQGQYTEAFF. The variable domain in full, with the rest retrieved from reference TRBV28 and TRBJ1-1, is DVKVTQSSRYLVKRTGEKVFLECVQDMDHENMFWYRQDPGLGLRLIYFSYDVKMKEKGDIPEGYSVSREKKERFSLILESASTNQTSMYLCASQGQYTEAFFGQGTRLTVV.

The V and J genes are TRBV18 and TRBJ1-3; D unresolved. The CDR3 has 18 residues. Trimming removed 3 bases from V and 0 bases from J, with 18 bases in between. Germline CDR1 reads KGHSH; CDR2 reads LQKENI. The CDR3 is CASSPANPQISSGNTIYF. The CDR3 DNA reads as TGTGCCAGCTCACCTGCAAACCCCCAGATTAGCTCTGGAAACACCATATATTTT.

In its sample, this clone was seen a few times. V usage is TRBV24-1 and J usage is TRBJ2-5; 7 nucleotides match TRBD2. J gave up 4 bases and V 3 bases, and 16 bases lay outside the gene matches. CDR1 and CDR2 from the germline V gene are KGHDR and SFDVKD. The CDR3 is made up of 18 amino acids. The CDR3 DNA follows: TGTGCCACCAGTGATCCCCAGAAACCAGGTCCGGGAGGAGAGACCCAGTACTTC. It is translated as CATSDPQKPGPGGETQYF.